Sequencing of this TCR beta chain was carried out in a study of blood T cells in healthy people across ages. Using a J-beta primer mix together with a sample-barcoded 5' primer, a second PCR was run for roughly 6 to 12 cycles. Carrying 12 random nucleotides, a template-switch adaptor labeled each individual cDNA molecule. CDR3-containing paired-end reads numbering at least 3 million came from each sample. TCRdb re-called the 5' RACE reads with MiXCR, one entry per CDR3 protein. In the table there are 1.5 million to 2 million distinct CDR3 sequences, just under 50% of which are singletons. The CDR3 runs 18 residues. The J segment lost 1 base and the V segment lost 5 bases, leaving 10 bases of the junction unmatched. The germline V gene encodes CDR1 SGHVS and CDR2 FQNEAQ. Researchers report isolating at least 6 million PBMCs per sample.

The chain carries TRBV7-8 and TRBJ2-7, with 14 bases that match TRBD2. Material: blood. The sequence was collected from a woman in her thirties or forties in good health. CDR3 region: CASSLGLAGGLRSYEQYF. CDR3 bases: TGTGCCAGCAGCCTCGGACTAGCGGGGGGCCTCAGATCCTACGAGCAGTACTTC.